This T cell receptor (beta chain) was documented in a study of Ad26.COV2.S vaccination and SARS-CoV-2 variants. Study-level background: Recipients of Ad26.COV2.S got it intramuscularly, once or twice 56 days apart.

The assay was immunoSEQ multiplex PCR, and TCRdb's table has in-frame clones only and misses some. The sample includes 250,000 to 300,000 clones, more than 70% of them seen just once. This clone was seen only once. Sample treatment: around 19 received Ad26.COV2.S at low or high dose, single or two shots; roughly 5 received placebo; per-sample allocation not given. After the first vaccine or placebo injection, samples were drawn on day 63. CDR3 length: 15 residues. V shed 5 bases, J shed 7 bases, and the junction held 9 bases outside the gene matches. Germline values: CDR1 LNHDA, CDR2 SQIVND (reference sequence).

This clonotype originated in a person between 18 and 60 years old who received the Ad26.COV2.S COVID-19 vaccine or a placebo. The chain combines TRBV19 with TRBJ2-3, with TRBD2 matching over 10 bases. Here the sequenced sample was peripheral blood, taken in a trial of Ad26.COV2.S vaccine versus placebo. CDR3 protein: CASSHGLAATYTQYF. The CDR3 region has the DNA TGTGCCAGTAGTCACGGACTAGCGGCAACCTATACGCAGTATTTT.